The 19 T cell receptor beta chains presented below share a single source sample, sequenced in a study of shared clonotypes between healthy human individuals. Profiled with immunoSEQ multiplex PCR; TCRdb holds only in-frame clones, not every one. The data contain hundreds of thousands of clones, about three quarters of them singletons. The sequenced sample consisted of memory CD4+ T cells sorted from blood. Subset given: CD45RA-negative fraction. These receptor sequences come from a woman younger than 45 in good health.

With regard to this clone: The sample has other DNA sequences that encode this CDR3 too. The chain employs TRBV6-1 and TRBJ2-7; possibly TRBD1 for D (5 bases). CDR3 length: 14 residues. Looked up from germline, CDR1 is MNHNS and CDR2 is SASEGT. V lost 2 bases, J lost 2 bases, and 10 bases lay in between. The CDR3 DNA is TGTGCCAGCAGTGAACCCAGGGTCGCCTACGAGCAGTACTTC. Translating it yields CASSEPRVAYEQYF.

The genes are TRBV4-1 and TRBJ1-3; 7 bases agree with TRBD1. Germline values: CDR1 MGHRA, CDR2 YSYEKL. V was clipped by 0 bases and J by 2 bases; unmatched bases: 7. CDR3 length equals 17 residues. This CDR3 reads CASSQDREGAAGNTIYF. Written as DNA, the CDR3 is TGCGCCAGCAGCCAAGATCGTGAGGGGGCGGCTGGAAACACCATATATTTT.

The chain combines TRBV30 with TRBJ1-5; a weak D match, TRBD1 (6 bases). Germline V gene lookup returns CDR1 GTSNPN and CDR2 SVGIG (reference sequence). Deletions cut 3 bases from V and 4 bases from J, with 16 bases between. The CDR3 is 15 residues long. The CDR3, as DNA: TGTGCCTGGAGCCCGGGAGGGGGGGGAAATCAGCCCCAGCATTTT. Translation: CAWSPGGGGNQPQHF.

The rearrangement links TRBV5-1 to TRBJ1-1; D call uncertain. The CDR3 consists of 12 residues. Germline V gives CDR1 SGHRS, CDR2 YFSETQ. V shed 5 bases and J shed 4 bases, with 9 bases lying between them. The CDR3 is CASRSGSTEAFF. The CDR3 DNA follows: TGCGCCAGCAGATCGGGGAGCACTGAAGCTTTCTTT.

The CDR3 DNA sequence: TGTGCCAGCAGCTCAATAGGGGGACAGGGGGTCAATGAGCAGTTCTTC. The encoded protein is CASSSIGGQGVNEQFF. The chain recombines TRBV7-8 with TRBJ2-1, with 11 bases lining up with TRBD1. This CDR3 contains 16 residues. The V gene's germline CDR1 is SGHVS and CDR2 FQNEAQ. The trim removed 4 bases at V and 6 bases at J, leaving 8 bases unmatched.

The chain recombines TRBV28 with TRBJ1-5; possibly TRBD1 for D (6 bases). V gave up 6 bases and J gave up 5 bases, with 14 bases separating them. Germline values: CDR1 MDHEN, CDR2 SYDVKM. This CDR3 is built from 14 residues. As DNA, the CDR3 is TGTGCCAGCAGGATACAGGGACGGGATCAGCCCCAGCATTTT. As protein: CASRIQGRDQPQHF.

This clone came up a few times. V is TRBV19 and J is TRBJ2-2, with D possibly being TRBD1 (6 bases). The germline gives CDR1 LNHDA, CDR2 SQIVND (reference sequence). V lost 3 bases and J lost 5, with 10 bases in between. The CDR3 consists of 14 residues. Written as DNA, the CDR3 is TGTGCCAGTAGTATCTACCAGGGGACCGGGGAGCTGTTTTTT. It translates to CASSIYQGTGELFF.

The chain employs TRBV7-6 and TRBJ2-7; D might be TRBD1 or TRBD2, each matching 7 bases. The CDR3 has 14 amino acids. Germline V gives CDR1 SGHVS, CDR2 FNYEAQ. With 5 bases removed from V and 4 bases from J, the gap between germline ends came to 15 bases. CDR3 region: CASSPGQGGYEQYF. The CDR3 DNA reads as TGTGCCAGCAGCCCTGGGCAGGGGGGGTACGAGCAGTACTTC. Full variable domain (outside the CDR3, taken from reference TRBV7-6 and TRBJ2-7): GAGVSQSPRYKVTKRGQDVALRCDPISGHVSLYWYRQALGQGPEFLTYFNYEAQQDKSGLPNDRFSAERPEGSISTLTIQRTEQRDSAMYRCASSPGQGGYEQYFGPGTRLTVT.

This rearrangement joins TRBV19 to TRBJ2-2, with 11 bases matching TRBD2. There are 16 residues in the CDR3. V lost 5 bases, J lost 5 bases, and 7 bases stayed unmatched. Germline V lookup: CDR1 LNHDA, CDR2 SQIVND (reference sequence). The CDR3 spells CASSPTSGRFTGELFF. The CDR3 DNA reads as TGTGCCAGTAGTCCCACTAGCGGGAGATTTACCGGGGAGCTGTTTTTT.

This clone was counted once. The genes are TRBV19 and TRBJ2-7; D remains unclear. The germline V gene encodes CDR1 LNHDA and CDR2 SQIVND (reference sequence). This CDR3 is built from 13 residues. With 3 bases removed from V and 4 bases from J, the gap between germline ends came to 10 bases. The CDR3 region has the DNA TGTGCCAGTAGTATGACCGAGTCGTACGAGCAGTACTTC. Its translation is CASSMTESYEQYF.

The V and J genes are TRBV19 and TRBJ2-1; TRBD2 matches at 8 bases. The germline V gene has CDR1 LNHDA and CDR2 SQIVND (reference sequence). After removal of 3 bases from V and 1 base from J, the junction contained 11 bases not matched to a gene. The CDR3 runs to 18 residues. The CDR3 here is CASSIFIQREWSYNEQFF. In nucleotides, the CDR3 is TGTGCCAGTAGTATCTTCATCCAGCGGGAGTGGTCCTACAATGAGCAGTTCTTC.

In the case of this clone: Other DNA sequences in this specimen translate into the identical CDR3. The rearrangement joins TRBV7-9 to TRBJ1-1; possible D gene TRBD1, 5 bases. The CDR3 is made up of 14 amino acids. CDR1 SEHNR and CDR2 FQNEAQ come from the germline V gene (reference sequence). Trimming shortened V by 2 bases and J by 1 base, and 8 bases separated the two germline ends. CDR3 sequence: CASSLLGENTEAFF. CDR3 bases: TGTGCCAGCAGCTTATTGGGGGAGAACACTGAAGCTTTCTTT. The whole variable domain, remainder taken from reference TRBV7-9 and TRBJ1-1, is DTGVSQNPRHKITKRGQNVTFRCDPISEHNRLYWYRQTLGQGPEFLTYFQNEAQLEKSRLLSDRFSAERPKGSFSTLEIQRTEQGDSAMYLCASSLLGENTEAFFGQGTRLTVV.

The CDR3 loop reads CASSPGTGALSSYNEQFF. In DNA form, the CDR3 reads TGTGCCAGCAGTCCCGGGACAGGGGCCCTGAGCTCCTACAATGAGCAGTTCTTC. The chain uses TRBV2 and TRBJ2-1, with TRBD1 matching over 10 bases. CDR1 is SNHLY, CDR2 FYNNEI, per germline. V shed 5 bases and J 0 bases; nucleotides not matched to a gene: 10. The CDR3 runs 18 residues.

This chain connects TRBV6-5 to TRBJ2-7; possibly TRBD2 for D (6 bases). CDR3 length: 15 amino acids. The V end lost 0 bases, the J end lost 2 bases, and 11 bases lay between the germline ends. Germline values: CDR1 MNHEY, CDR2 SVGAGI. The CDR3 reads CASSYSGLLTYEQYF. CDR3 nucleotides: TGTGCCAGCAGTTACTCGGGACTGTTAACCTACGAGCAGTACTTC.

The chain recombines TRBV28 with TRBJ1-4, with D maybe TRBD1 (6 bases). Germline-derived CDR1 and CDR2 are MDHEN and SYDVKM. The CDR3 has 14 residues. V gave up 4 bases and J gave up 6 bases, with 12 bases separating them. The CDR3: CASSSPTGDEKLFF. As DNA, the CDR3 is TGTGCCAGCAGTTCTCCGACAGGTGATGAAAAACTGTTTTTT.

The chain uses TRBV7-9 and TRBJ1-5; D remains ambiguous. From germline, CDR1 is SEHNR and CDR2 FQNEAQ (reference sequence). The CDR3 runs 12 residues. Trimming left V 3 bases short and J 4 bases short, with 4 bases between. The CDR3: CASSFVNQPQHF. CDR3 nucleotides: TGTGCCAGCAGCTTTGTAAATCAGCCCCAGCATTTT.

This rearrangement joins TRBV11-2 to TRBJ2-3; TRBD1 matches at 7 bases. This CDR3 has 16 residues. The V gene end was trimmed by 5 bases and the J gene end by 6 bases; junction bases not matched to a gene: 14. CDR1 SGHAT and CDR2 FQNNGV come from the germline V gene. The CDR3 sequence is CASSIGQVVIPDTQYF. CDR3 sequence (DNA): TGTGCCAGCAGCATTGGACAGGTGGTCATTCCGGATACGCAGTATTTT.

CDR3 protein: CASTSRGRGTNEKLFF. Written as DNA, the CDR3 is TGCGCCAGCACTTCGAGGGGGCGCGGGACTAATGAAAAACTGTTTTTT. The V call is TRBV5-1, the J call TRBJ1-4; 7 bases line up with TRBD1. This CDR3 has 16 residues. CDR1 is SGHRS, CDR2 YFSETQ, per germline. With V trimmed by 6 bases and J by 2 bases, 10 bases remained unmatched.

The chain uses TRBV28 and TRBJ1-5; D ambiguous. There are 15 residues in the CDR3. Germline CDR1 is MDHEN and CDR2 is SYDVKM. V was trimmed by 5 bases and J by 0 bases, leaving 11 bases between them. CDR3 amino acids: CASSRAGNSNQPQHF. CDR3 sequence (DNA): TGTGCCAGCAGTCGTGCTGGTAATAGCAATCAGCCCCAGCATTTT. Full variable domain (missing parts from reference TRBV28 and TRBJ1-5): DVKVTQSSRYLVKRTGEKVFLECVQDMDHENMFWYRQDPGLGLRLIYFSYDVKMKEKGDIPEGYSVSREKKERFSLILESASTNQTSMYLCASSRAGNSNQPQHFGDGTRLSIL.